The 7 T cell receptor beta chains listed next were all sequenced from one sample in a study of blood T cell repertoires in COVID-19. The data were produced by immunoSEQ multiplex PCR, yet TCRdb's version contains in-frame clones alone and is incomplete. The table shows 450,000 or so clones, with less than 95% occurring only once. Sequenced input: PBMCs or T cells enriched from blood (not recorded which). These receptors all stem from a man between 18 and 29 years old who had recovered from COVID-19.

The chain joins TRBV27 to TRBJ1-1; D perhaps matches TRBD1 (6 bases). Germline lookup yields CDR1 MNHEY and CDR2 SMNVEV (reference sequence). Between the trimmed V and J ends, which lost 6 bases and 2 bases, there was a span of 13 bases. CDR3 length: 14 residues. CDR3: CASSLLGANTEAFF. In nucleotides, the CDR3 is TGTGCCAGCAGCTTACTGGGGGCTAACACTGAAGCTTTCTTT.

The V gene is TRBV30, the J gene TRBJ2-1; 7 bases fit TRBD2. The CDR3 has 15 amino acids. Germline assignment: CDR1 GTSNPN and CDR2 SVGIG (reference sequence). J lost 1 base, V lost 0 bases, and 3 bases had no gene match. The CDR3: CAWSVGGKSYNEQFF. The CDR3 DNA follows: TGTGCCTGGAGTGTCGGGGGGAAATCCTACAATGAGCAGTTCTTC.

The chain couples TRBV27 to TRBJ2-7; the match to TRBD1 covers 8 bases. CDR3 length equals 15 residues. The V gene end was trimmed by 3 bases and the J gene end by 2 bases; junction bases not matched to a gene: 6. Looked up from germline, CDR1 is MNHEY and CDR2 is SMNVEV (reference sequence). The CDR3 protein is CASSLTGQGPYEQYF. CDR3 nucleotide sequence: TGTGCCAGCAGTTTGACTGGACAGGGACCCTACGAGCAGTACTTC.

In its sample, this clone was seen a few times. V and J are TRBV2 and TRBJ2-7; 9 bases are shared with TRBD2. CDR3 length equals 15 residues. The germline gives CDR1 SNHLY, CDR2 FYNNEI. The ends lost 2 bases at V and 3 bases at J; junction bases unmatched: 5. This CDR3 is CASSETGRGGYEQYF. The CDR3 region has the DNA TGTGCCAGCAGTGAAACAGGGCGGGGGGGCTACGAGCAGTACTTC. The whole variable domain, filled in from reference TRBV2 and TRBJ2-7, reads EPEVTQTPSHQVTQMGQEVILRCVPISNHLYFYWYRQILGQKVEFLVSFYNNEISEKSEIFDDQFSVERPDGSNFTLKIRSTKLEDSAMYFCASSETGRGGYEQYFGPGTRLTVT.

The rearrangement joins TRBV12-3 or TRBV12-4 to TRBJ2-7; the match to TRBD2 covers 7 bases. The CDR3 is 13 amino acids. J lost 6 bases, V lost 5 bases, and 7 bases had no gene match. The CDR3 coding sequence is TGTGCCAGCAGTCTAAACGGGGGGTCCGAGCAGTACTTC. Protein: CASSLNGGSEQYF.

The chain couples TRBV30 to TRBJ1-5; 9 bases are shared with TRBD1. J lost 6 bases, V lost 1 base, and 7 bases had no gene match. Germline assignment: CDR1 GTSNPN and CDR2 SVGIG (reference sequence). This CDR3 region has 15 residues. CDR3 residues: CAWSAATGGGQPQHF. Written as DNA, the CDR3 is TGTGCCTGGAGTGCCGCTACAGGGGGCGGTCAGCCCCAGCATTTT.

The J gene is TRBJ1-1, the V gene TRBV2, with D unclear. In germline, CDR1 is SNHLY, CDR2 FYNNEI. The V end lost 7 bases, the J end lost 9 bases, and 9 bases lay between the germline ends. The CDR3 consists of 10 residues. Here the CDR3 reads CASTGVQAFF. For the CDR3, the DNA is TGTGCCAGCACCGGGGTTCAAGCTTTCTTT. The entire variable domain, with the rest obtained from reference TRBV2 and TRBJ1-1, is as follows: EPEVTQTPSHQVTQMGQEVILRCVPISNHLYFYWYRQILGQKVEFLVSFYNNEISEKSEIFDDQFSVERPDGSNFTLKIRSTKLEDSAMYFCASTGVQAFFGQGTRLTVV.